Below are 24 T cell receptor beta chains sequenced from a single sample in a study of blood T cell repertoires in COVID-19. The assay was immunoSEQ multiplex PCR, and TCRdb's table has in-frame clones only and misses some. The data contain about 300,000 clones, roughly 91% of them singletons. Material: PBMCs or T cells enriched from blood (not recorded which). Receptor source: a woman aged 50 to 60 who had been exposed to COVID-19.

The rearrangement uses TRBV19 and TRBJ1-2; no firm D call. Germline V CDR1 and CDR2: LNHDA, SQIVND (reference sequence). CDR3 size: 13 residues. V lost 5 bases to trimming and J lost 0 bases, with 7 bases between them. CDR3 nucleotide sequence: TGTGCCAGTAGTGATGGAGCTAACTATGGCTACACCTTC. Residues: CASSDGANYGYTF.

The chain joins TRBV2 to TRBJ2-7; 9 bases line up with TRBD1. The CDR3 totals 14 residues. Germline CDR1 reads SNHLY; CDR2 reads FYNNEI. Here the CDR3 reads CASADLDRGYEQYF. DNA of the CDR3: TGTGCAAGCGCAGATCTGGACAGGGGCTACGAGCAGTACTTC.

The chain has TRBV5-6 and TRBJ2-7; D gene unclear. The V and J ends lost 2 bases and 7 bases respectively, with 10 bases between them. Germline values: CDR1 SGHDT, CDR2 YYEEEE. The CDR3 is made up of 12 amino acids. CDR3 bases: TGTGCCAGCAGCTTAACCGCTCGGGAGCAGTACTTC. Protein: CASSLTAREQYF.

The CDR3 is CASISPPSYNEQFF. CDR3 bases: TGTGCCAGCATAAGCCCTCCGTCCTACAATGAGCAGTTCTTC. The rearrangement joins TRBV6-5 to TRBJ2-1; D is uncertain. V dropped 7 bases and J dropped 1 base, with 11 bases sitting between them. The germline CDR1 and CDR2 sequences are MNHEY and SVGAGI. The CDR3 is 14 residues long.

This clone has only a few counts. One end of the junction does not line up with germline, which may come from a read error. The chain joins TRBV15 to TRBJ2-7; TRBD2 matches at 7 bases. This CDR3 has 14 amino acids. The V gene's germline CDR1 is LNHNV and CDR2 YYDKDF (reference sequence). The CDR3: CATSREWGGYEQYF. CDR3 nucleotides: TGTGCCACCAGCCGAGAATGGGGGGGGTACGAGCAGTACTTC.

CDR3 DNA sequence: TGTGCCAGCAGCCAAACGGGAGGGATAGGGGGCTACACCTTC. The encoded protein is CASSQTGGIGGYTF. The gene calls are TRBV7-2 and TRBJ1-2, with no clear D. Germline V gene sequence: CDR1 SGHTA, CDR2 FQGNSA. The CDR3 spans 14 residues. V was cut by 5 bases and J by 8 bases, with 18 bases left in between.

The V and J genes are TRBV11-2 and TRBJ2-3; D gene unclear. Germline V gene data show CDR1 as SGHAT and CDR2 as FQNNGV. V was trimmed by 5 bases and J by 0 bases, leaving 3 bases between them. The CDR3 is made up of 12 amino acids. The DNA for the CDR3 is TGTGCCAGCAGCCTGAGCACAGATACGCAGTATTTT. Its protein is CASSLSTDTQYF.

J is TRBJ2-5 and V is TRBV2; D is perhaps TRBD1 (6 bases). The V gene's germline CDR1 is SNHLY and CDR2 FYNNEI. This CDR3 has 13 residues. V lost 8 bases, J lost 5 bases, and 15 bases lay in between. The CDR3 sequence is CASHTGFGETQYF. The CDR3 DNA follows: TGTGCCAGCCATACAGGGTTTGGGGAGACCCAGTACTTC.

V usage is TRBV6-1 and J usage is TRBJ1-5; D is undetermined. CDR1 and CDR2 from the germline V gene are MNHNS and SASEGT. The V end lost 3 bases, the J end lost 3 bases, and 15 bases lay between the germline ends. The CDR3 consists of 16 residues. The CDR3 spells CASSEVHSTTNQPQHF. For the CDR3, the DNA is TGTGCCAGCAGTGAGGTTCACAGCACCACCAATCAGCCCCAGCATTTT.

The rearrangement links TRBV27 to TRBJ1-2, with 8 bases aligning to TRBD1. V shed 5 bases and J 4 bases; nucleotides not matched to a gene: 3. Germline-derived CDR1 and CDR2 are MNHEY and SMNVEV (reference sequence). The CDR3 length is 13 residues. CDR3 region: CASSGTGGYGYTF. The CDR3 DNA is TGTGCCAGCAGTGGAACAGGGGGCTATGGCTACACCTTC.

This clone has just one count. The CDR3 reads CASSQDYRGPRGEQFF. Here the CDR3 DNA reads TGTGCCAGCAGCCAAGATTACAGGGGGCCCAGGGGGGAGCAGTTCTTC. The chain links TRBV4-2 to TRBJ2-1, with TRBD1 matching 9 bases. Trimming took 0 bases from V and 10 from J; bases not matched to a gene: 10. This CDR3 has 16 residues. CDR1 is LGHNA and CDR2 is YNFKEQ in the germline V gene.

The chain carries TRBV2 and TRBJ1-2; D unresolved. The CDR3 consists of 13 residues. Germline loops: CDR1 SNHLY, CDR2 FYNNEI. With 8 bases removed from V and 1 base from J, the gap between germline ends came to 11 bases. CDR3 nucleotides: TGTGCCAGCGCTTCTAGCGTTAACTATGGCTACACCTTC. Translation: CASASSVNYGYTF. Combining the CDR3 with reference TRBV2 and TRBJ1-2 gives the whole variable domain EPEVTQTPSHQVTQMGQEVILRCVPISNHLYFYWYRQILGQKVEFLVSFYNNEISEKSEIFDDQFSVERPDGSNFTLKIRSTKLEDSAMYFCASASSVNYGYTFGSGTRLTVV.

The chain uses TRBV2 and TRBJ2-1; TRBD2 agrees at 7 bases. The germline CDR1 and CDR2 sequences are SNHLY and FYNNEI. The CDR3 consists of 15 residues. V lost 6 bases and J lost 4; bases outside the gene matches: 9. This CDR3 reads CASRWGRGSYNEQFF. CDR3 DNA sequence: TGTGCCAGCAGGTGGGGGAGGGGAAGTTACAATGAGCAGTTCTTC.

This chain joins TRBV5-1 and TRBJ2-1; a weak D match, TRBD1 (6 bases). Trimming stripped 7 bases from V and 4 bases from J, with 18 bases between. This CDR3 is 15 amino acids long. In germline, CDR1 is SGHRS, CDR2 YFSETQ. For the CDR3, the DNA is TGCGCCAGCGCCGTGACAGGTACGATTTACAATGAGCAGTTCTTC. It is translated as CASAVTGTIYNEQFF. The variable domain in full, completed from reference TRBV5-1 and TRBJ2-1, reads KAGVTQTPRYLIKTRGQQVTLSCSPISGHRSVSWYQQTPGQGLQFLFEYFSETQRNKGNFPGRFSGRQFSNSRSEMNVSTLELGDSALYLCASAVTGTIYNEQFFGPGTRLTVL.

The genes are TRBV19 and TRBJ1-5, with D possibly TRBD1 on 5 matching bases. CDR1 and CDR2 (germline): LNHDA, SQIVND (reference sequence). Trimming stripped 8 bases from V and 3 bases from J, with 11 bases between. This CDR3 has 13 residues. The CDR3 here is CASAPGLNQPQHF. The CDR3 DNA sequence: TGTGCCAGTGCCCCGGGACTCAATCAGCCCCAGCATTTT. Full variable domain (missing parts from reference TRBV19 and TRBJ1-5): DGGITQSPKYLFRKEGQNVTLSCEQNLNHDAMYWYRQDPGQGLRLIYYSQIVNDFQKGDIAEGYSVSREKKESFPLTVTSAQKNPTAFYLCASAPGLNQPQHFGDGTRLSIL.

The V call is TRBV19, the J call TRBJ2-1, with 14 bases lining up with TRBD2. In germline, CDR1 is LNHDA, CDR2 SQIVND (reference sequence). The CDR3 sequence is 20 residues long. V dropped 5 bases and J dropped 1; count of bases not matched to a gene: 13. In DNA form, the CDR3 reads TGTGCCAGTAGTGCCGTTTTCGGACTAGCGGGGGGTTATTCCTACAATGAGCAGTTCTTC. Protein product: CASSAVFGLAGGYSYNEQFF. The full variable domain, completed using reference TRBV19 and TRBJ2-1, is DGGITQSPKYLFRKEGQNVTLSCEQNLNHDAMYWYRQDPGQGLRLIYYSQIVNDFQKGDIAEGYSVSREKKESFPLTVTSAQKNPTAFYLCASSAVFGLAGGYSYNEQFFGPGTRLTVL.

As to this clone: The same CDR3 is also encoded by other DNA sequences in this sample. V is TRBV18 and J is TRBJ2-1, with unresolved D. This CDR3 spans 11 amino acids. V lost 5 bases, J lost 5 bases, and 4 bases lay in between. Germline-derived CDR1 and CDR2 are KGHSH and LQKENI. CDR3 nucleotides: TGTGCCAGCTCAAGAGACAATGAGCAGTTCTTC. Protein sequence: CASSRDNEQFF. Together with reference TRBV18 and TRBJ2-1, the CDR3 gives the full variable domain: NAGVMQNPRHLVRRRGQEARLRCSPMKGHSHVYWYRQLPEEGLKFMVYLQKENIIDESGMPKERFSAEFPKEGPSILRIQQVVRGDSAAYFCASSRDNEQFFGPGTRLTVL.

The CDR3 DNA is TGTGCCAGCAGTAAGCAGGGGCAAGCAGATACGCAGTATTTT. Amino acid sequence: CASSKQGQADTQYF. J is TRBJ2-3 and V is TRBV5-4; possible D gene TRBD1, 6 bases. CDR3 length: 14 amino acids. Between the trimmed V and J ends, which lost 5 bases and 4 bases, there was a span of 14 bases. The germline CDR1 and CDR2 sequences are SGHNT and YYREEE (reference sequence).

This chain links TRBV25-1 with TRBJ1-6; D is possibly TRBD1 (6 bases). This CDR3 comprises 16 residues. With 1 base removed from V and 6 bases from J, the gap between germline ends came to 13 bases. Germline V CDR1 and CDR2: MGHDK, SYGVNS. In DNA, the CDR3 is TGTGCCAGCAGTGAATTTGAGGGGGTTTCTAATTCACCCCTCCACTTT. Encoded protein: CASSEFEGVSNSPLHF. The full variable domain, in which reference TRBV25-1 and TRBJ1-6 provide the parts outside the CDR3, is EADIYQTPRYLVIGTGKKITLECSQTMGHDKMYWYQQDPGMELHLIHYSYGVNSTEKGDLSSESTVSRIRTEHFPLTLESARPSHTSQYLCASSEFEGVSNSPLHFGNGTRLTVT.

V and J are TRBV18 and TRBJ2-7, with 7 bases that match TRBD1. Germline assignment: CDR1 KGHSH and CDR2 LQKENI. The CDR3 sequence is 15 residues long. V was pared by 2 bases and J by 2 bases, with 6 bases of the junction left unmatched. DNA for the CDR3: TGTGCCAGCTCACCAAGGAGACAGGGTGCCTACGAGCAGTACTTC. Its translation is CASSPRRQGAYEQYF.

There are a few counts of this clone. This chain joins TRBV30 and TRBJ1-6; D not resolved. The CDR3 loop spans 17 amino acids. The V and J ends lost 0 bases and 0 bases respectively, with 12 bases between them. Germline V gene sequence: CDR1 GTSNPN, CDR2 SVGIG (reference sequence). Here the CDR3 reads CAWSVLVLSSYNSPLHF. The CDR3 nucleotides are TGTGCCTGGAGTGTACTGGTCCTAAGCTCCTATAATTCACCCCTCCACTTT.

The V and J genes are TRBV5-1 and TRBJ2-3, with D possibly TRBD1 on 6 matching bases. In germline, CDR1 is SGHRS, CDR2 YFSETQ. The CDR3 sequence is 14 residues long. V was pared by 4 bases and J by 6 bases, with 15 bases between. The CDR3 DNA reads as TGCGCCAGCAGCCCTACAGGGAGATTGGATACGCAGTATTTT. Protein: CASSPTGRLDTQYF.

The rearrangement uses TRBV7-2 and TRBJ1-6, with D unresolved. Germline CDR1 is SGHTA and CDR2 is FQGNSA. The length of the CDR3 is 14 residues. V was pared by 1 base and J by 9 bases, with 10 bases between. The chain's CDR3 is CASSLDIKSSPLHF. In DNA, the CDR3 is TGTGCCAGCAGCTTAGACATTAAAAGTTCACCCCTCCACTTT.

Written as DNA, the CDR3 is TGTGCCAGCAGTGACTCTGTCGGGGGGGCTAATACGCAGTATTTT. This gives the protein CASSDSVGGANTQYF. This chain links TRBV6-4 with TRBJ2-3; TRBD2 agrees at 8 bases. This CDR3 has 15 residues. Trimming at V came to 0 bases and at J to 7 bases, leaving 6 bases not matched to a gene. Germline loops: CDR1 MRHNA, CDR2 SNTAGT.